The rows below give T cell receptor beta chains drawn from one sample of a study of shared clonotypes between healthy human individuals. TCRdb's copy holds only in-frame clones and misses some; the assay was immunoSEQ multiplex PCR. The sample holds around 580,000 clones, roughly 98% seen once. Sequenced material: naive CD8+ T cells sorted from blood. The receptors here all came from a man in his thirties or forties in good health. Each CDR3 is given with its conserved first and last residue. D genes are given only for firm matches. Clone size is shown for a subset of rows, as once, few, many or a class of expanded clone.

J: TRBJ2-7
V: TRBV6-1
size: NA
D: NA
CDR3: CASSEAPVREQYF
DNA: TGTGCCAGCAGTGAAGCCCCCGTCCGCGAGCAGTACTTC

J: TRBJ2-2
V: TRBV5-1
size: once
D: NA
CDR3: CASSLMGSNTGELFF
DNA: TGCGCCAGCAGCTTAATGGGTTCGAACACCGGGGAGCTGTTTTTT

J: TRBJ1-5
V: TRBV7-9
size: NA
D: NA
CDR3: CASSLEQGGQPQHF
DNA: TGTGCCAGCAGCTTAGAACAGGGAGGTCAGCCCCAGCATTTT

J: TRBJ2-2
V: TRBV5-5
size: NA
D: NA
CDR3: CASSLASTGGELFF
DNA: TGTGCCAGCAGCTTGGCGTCAACAGGCGGGGAGCTGTTTTTT

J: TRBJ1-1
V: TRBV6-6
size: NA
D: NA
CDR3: CASSAQGGASEAFF
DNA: TGTGCCAGCAGTGCACAAGGGGGGGCCTCTGAAGCTTTCTTT

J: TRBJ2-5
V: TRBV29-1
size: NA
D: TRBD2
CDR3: CSVEGPASGRAETQYF
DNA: TGCAGCGTTGAAGGCCCTGCTAGCGGGAGGGCAGAGACCCAGTACTTC

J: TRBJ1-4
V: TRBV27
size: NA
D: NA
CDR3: CASSSGSTNEKLFF
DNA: TGTGCCAGCAGTTCCGGCTCAACTAATGAAAAACTGTTTTTT

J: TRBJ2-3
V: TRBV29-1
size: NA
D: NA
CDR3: CSVDSGRGRDTQYF
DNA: TGCAGCGTTGATTCCGGGCGAGGACGAGATACGCAGTATTTT

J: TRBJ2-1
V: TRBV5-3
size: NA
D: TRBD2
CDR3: CARSWGLARDNEQFF
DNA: TGTGCCAGAAGCTGGGGACTAGCGAGGGACAATGAGCAGTTCTTC

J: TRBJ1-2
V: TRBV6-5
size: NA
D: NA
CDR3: CASSYAPGTSGYTF
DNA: TGTGCCAGCAGTTACGCCCCTGGGACATCTGGCTACACCTTC

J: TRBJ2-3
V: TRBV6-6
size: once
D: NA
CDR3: CASCSADTQYF
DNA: TGTGCCAGCTGCTCGGCAGATACGCAGTATTTT

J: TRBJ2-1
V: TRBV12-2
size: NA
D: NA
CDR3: CASRRPANEQFF
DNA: TGTGCAAGTCGCCGACCCGCCAATGAGCAGTTCTTC

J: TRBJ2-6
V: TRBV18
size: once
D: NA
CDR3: CASSGPSNVLTF
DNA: TGTGCCAGCTCCGGCCCTTCCAACGTCCTGACTTTC

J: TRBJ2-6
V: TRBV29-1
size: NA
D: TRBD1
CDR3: CSVISGTESSGANVLTF
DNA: TGCAGCGTTATATCCGGGACAGAGAGCTCTGGGGCCAACGTCCTGACTTTC

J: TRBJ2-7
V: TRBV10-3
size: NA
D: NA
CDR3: CAISDLPGEQYF
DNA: TGTGCCATCAGTGATCTGCCGGGGGAGCAGTACTTC

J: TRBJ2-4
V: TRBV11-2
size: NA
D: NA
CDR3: CASSFGRLAKNIQYF
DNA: TGTGCCAGCAGCTTCGGGAGACTGGCCAAAAACATTCAGTACTTC

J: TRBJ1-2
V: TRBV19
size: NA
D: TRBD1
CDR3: CASRVGDSPRYGYTF
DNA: TGTGCCAGTAGGGTCGGGGACAGCCCCCGCTATGGCTACACCTTC

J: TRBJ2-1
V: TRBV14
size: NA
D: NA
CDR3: CASSLLRWDEQFF
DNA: TGTGCCAGCAGCCTTTTACGGTGGGATGAGCAGTTCTTC

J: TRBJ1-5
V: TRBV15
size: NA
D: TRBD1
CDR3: CATSRSGTGVQPQHF
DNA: TGTGCCACCAGCAGAAGCGGGACAGGGGTTCAGCCCCAGCATTTT

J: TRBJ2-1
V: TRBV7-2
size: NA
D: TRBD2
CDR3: CASSPPPVAGAYEQFF
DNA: TGTGCCAGCAGCCCGCCCCCGGTAGCGGGAGCATATGAGCAGTTCTTC

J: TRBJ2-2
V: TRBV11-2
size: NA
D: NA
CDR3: CASSFGTGELFF
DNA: TGTGCCAGCAGCTTCGGCACCGGGGAGCTGTTTTTT

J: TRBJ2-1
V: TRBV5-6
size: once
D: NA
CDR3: CASSLTPGSSYNEQFF
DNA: TGTGCCAGCAGCCTCACTCCGGGAAGCTCCTACAATGAGCAGTTCTTC

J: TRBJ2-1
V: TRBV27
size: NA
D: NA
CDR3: CASSLAGLYNEQFF
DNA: TGTGCCAGCAGTTTAGCGGGTCTATACAATGAGCAGTTCTTC

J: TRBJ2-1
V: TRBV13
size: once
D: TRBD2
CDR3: CASSWRGGRDEQFF
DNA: TGTGCCAGCAGCTGGCGGGGTGGGAGGGATGAGCAGTTCTTC

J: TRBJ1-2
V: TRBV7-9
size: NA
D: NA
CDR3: CASSQTANYGYTF
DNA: TGTGCCAGCAGCCAGACAGCGAACTATGGCTACACCTTC

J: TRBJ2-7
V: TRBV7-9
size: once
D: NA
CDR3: CASSSDPFYEQYF
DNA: TGTGCCAGCAGCTCCGATCCCTTCTACGAGCAGTACTTC

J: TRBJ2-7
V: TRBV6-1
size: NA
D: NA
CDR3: CASSSRTVYEQYF
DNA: TGTGCCAGCAGTTCAAGGACAGTCTACGAGCAGTACTTC

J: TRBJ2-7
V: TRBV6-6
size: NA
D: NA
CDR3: CASSVAGSPYEQYF
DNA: TGTGCCAGCAGCGTGGCAGGGAGCCCTTACGAGCAGTACTTC

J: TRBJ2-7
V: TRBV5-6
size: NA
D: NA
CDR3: CASSLGQLDYEQYF
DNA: TGTGCCAGCAGCTTAGGACAGCTAGACTACGAGCAGTACTTC

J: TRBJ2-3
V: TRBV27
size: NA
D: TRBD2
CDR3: CASSLFDGLAGIDTQYF
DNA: TGTGCCAGCAGTTTATTCGACGGACTAGCGGGTATAGATACGCAGTATTTT

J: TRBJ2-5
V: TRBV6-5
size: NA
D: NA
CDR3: CASTRLDLSGETQYF
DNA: TGTGCCAGCACAAGACTCGACCTCTCCGGGGAGACCCAGTACTTC

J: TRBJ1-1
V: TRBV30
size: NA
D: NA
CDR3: CAWISKGLTEAFF
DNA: TGTGCCTGGATCTCTAAGGGGTTGACTGAAGCTTTCTTT

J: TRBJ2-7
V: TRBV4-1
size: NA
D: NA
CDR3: CASSQDWRVSYEQYF
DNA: TGCGCCAGCAGCCAAGACTGGAGGGTCTCCTACGAGCAGTACTTC

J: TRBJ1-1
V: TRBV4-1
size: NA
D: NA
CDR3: CASSQGGLREAFF
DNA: TGCGCCAGCAGCCAGGGAGGACTGCGTGAAGCTTTCTTT

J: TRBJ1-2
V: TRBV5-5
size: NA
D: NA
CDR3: CASSLLRASMDGYTF
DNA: TGTGCCAGCAGCTTACTCAGGGCGTCTATGGATGGCTACACCTTC

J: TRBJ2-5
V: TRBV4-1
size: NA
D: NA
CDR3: CASSQPPIAGRQETQYF
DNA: TGCGCCAGCAGCCAACCACCTATCGCAGGCCGTCAAGAGACCCAGTACTTC

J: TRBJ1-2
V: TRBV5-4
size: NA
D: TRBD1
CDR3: CASSWGTAGNYGYTF
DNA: TGTGCCAGCAGCTGGGGGACAGCGGGAAACTATGGCTACACCTTC

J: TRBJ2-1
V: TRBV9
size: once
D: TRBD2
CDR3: CASSVTSAGVYNEQFF
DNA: TGTGCCAGCAGCGTCACCTCAGCGGGGGTCTACAATGAGCAGTTCTTC

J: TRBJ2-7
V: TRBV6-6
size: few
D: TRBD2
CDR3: CASSYQREYEQYF
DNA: TGTGCCAGCAGTTACCAGCGGGAGTACGAGCAGTACTTC

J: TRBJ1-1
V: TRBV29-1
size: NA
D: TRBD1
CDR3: CSDHFAGTGVMNTEAFF
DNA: TGCAGCGACCATTTCGCCGGGACAGGAGTCATGAACACTGAAGCTTTCTTT

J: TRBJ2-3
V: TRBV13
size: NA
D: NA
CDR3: CASSPGEGPRVYTQYF
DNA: TGTGCCAGCAGCCCGGGAGAGGGACCGCGAGTTTATACGCAGTATTTT

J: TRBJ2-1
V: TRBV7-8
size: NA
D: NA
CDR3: CATKPWDNEQFF
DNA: TGTGCCACGAAACCTTGGGACAATGAGCAGTTCTTC

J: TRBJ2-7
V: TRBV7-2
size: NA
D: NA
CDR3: CASSLTRRSTYEQYF
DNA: TGTGCCAGCAGCTTAACTCGGAGAAGCACCTACGAGCAGTACTTC

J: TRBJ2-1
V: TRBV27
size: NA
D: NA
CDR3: CASSSPGPYNEQFF
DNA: TGTGCCAGCAGTTCGCCGGGTCCTTACAATGAGCAGTTCTTC

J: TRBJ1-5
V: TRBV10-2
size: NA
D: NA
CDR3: CASSEGAASNQPQHF
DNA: TGCGCCAGCAGTGAGGGGGCAGCTAGCAATCAGCCCCAGCATTTT

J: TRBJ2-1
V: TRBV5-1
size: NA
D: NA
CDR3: CASSLSGSYNEQFF
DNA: TGCGCCAGCAGCTTAAGCGGCTCCTACAATGAGCAGTTCTTC

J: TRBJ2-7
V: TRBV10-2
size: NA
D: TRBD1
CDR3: CASSESRTGDYEQYF
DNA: TGCGCCAGCAGTGAGTCGAGGACAGGGGACTACGAGCAGTACTTC

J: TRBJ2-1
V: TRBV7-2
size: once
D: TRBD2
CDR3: CASSLKGQPGLVPYNEQFF
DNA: TGTGCCAGCAGCTTAAAAGGACAGCCGGGACTAGTGCCCTACAATGAGCAGTTCTTC

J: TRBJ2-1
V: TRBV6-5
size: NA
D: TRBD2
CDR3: CASRRTSGNPNEQFF
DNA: TGTGCCAGCAGGCGGACTAGCGGGAATCCCAATGAGCAGTTCTTC

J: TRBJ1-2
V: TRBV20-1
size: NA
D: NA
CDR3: CSARENGYTF
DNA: TGCAGTGCGAGAGAGAACGGCTACACCTTC